This T cell receptor (beta chain) stems from a study of cytomegalovirus exposure and HLA in healthy donors. Regarding the study as a whole: TRBV6-2, TRBV6-3 and some other V segments were unresolvable in 87-base-pair reads. The only immune exposure information that was available was CMV serostatus. One variant, a missense change in DCLRE1C, was linked in a later analysis to TCR beta V- and J-gene trimming.

The PCR had 60 Vbeta and 13 Jbeta primers. Clones were read by immunoSEQ multiplex PCR, and TCRdb kept only the in-frame ones, dropping some. The table has under 150,000 clones, less than 80% seen once. Germline CDR1 reads MRHNA; CDR2 reads SNTAGT. The CDR3 sequence is 15 residues long. V was pared by 2 bases and J by 4 bases, with 6 bases of the junction left unmatched. In this sample, this clone turned up a few times. Its antigen remains unidentified. The material sequenced was PBMCs. The TCR sequence derives from a female donor in good health and CMV-seropositive. The chain recombines TRBV6-4 with TRBJ2-5; 8 bases fit TRBD1. The CDR3 is CASSDGQGAIETQYF. The CDR3 region has the DNA TGTGCCAGCAGTGACGGGCAGGGGGCTATAGAGACCCAGTACTTC.